The clone carrying this T cell receptor (beta chain) was seen once. No antigen is known for it. The data are from a study of cytomegalovirus exposure and HLA in healthy donors. The donors gave bone marrow, and they were healthy. 60 Vbeta and 13 Jbeta primers were used in PCR. Assay used: immunoSEQ multiplex PCR; TCRdb lists only in-frame clones, some missing. The sample lists tens of thousands of clones; about three quarters were seen once. Per germline, CDR1 SGDLS and CDR2 YYNGEE. This CDR3 spans 15 amino acids. Trimming shortened V by 4 bases and J by 6 bases, and 20 bases separated the two germline ends. Regarding the study as a whole: Further analysis was carried out later, and it showed several of the most significant clusters appearing linked to common viral pathogens. The investigators catalogued some 160 TCR beta chains as cytomegalovirus-associated.

The material sequenced was PBMCs. The sequence derives from a man aged 55-75 years in good health and CMV-seronegative. The rearrangement joins TRBV9 to TRBJ2-7; D might be TRBD2 (7 bases). CDR3 loop: CASSPSGGSRGEQYF. Written as DNA, the CDR3 is TGTGCCAGCAGCCCCAGCGGCGGGAGCAGGGGCGAGCAGTACTTC. The complete variable domain, with remaining parts taken from reference TRBV9 and TRBJ2-7, reads DSGVTQTPKHLITATGQRVTLRCSPRSGDLSVYWYQQSLDQGLQFLIQYYNGEERAKGNILERFSAQQFPDLHSELNLSSLELGDSALYFCASSPSGGSRGEQYFGPGTRLTVT.